The 23 T cell receptor beta chains below come from one sample, sequenced in a study of cytomegalovirus exposure and HLA in healthy donors. Amplification used 60 Vbeta primers and 13 Jbeta primers. TCRdb's table, derived via immunoSEQ multiplex PCR, lists solely in-frame clones and lacks some. The sample yields just over 150,000 clones, roughly 70% seen once. The sequenced material came from PBMCs. The origin of the receptors is a man aged 35-49 years in good health and CMV-seropositive.

This rearrangement joins TRBV7-8 to TRBJ2-1; D might be TRBD1 (6 bases). The germline V gene has CDR1 SGHVS and CDR2 FQNEAQ. The CDR3 has 16 amino acids. The V end lost 3 bases, the J end lost 3 bases, and 15 bases lay between the germline ends. The CDR3 DNA sequence: TGTGCCAGCAGCTTTTTGGGGATAGGGGGCTACAATGAGCAGTTCTTC. Encoded protein: CASSFLGIGGYNEQFF.

Details on this clone: Since a far larger clone is one base different, this is likely a read error. The genes are TRBV25-1 and TRBJ1-6; weak D call: TRBD1 (5 bases). CDR3 length: 17 amino acids. Germline CDR1 MGHDK, CDR2 SYGVNS. With 1 base removed from V and 8 bases from J, the gap between germline ends came to 18 bases. CDR3 bases: TGTGCCAGCAGTGAATCCCAAGGGGAAGTTGATTATTCACCCCTCCACTTT. Amino acids: CASSESQGEVDYSPLHF.

The chain combines TRBV6-1 with TRBJ1-4; no clear D. V lost 9 bases and J lost 7, with 15 bases in between. The CDR3 contains 13 residues. CDR1 is MNHNS, CDR2 SASEGT, per germline. Written as DNA, the CDR3 is TGTGCCAGTACCCCCCTGGGGAGTGAAAAACTGTTTTTT. This sequence encodes CASTPLGSEKLFF.

The V and J genes are TRBV5-6 and TRBJ1-4, with 9 bases matching TRBD1. The ends lost 2 bases at V and 5 bases at J; junction bases unmatched: 4. CDR1 is SGHDT, CDR2 YYEEEE, per germline. This CDR3 region has 15 residues. This CDR3 reads CASSFPGQGNEKLFF. The DNA of the CDR3 is TGTGCCAGCAGCTTTCCGGGACAGGGAAATGAAAAACTGTTTTTT.

The chain uses TRBV6-4 and TRBJ1-4, with 8 positions matching TRBD1. The CDR3 totals 19 residues. The junction had 19 bases not matched to a gene; V was cut back by 7 bases and J by 3 bases. The V gene's germline CDR1 is MRHNA and CDR2 SNTAGT. The CDR3 DNA reads as TGTGCCAGCACCACGGTGTACGGGACAGGTAGGGGTTCTAATGAAAAACTGTTTTTT. Translation: CASTTVYGTGRGSNEKLFF.

This chain uses TRBV10-2 with TRBJ2-7; 9 bases are shared with TRBD2. Germline-derived CDR1 and CDR2 are WSHSY and SAAADI. The CDR3 covers 13 residues. Unmatched junction bases numbered 11, after V lost 11 bases and J lost 6 bases. The CDR3 DNA reads TGCGCCGCAAGAGTGGCGGGGGGGGTCGAGCAGTACTTC. It specifies CAARVAGGVEQYF.

This clone occurred once. CDR3 protein: CASSPLLLCALSNQPQHF. In nucleotides, the CDR3 is TGCGCCAGCAGCCCACTTCTCTTATGCGCCCTTAGCAATCAGCCCCAGCATTTT. The chain links TRBV4-3 to TRBJ1-5; D gene uncertain. CDR1 LGHNA and CDR2 YSLEER come from the germline V gene. There are 18 residues in the CDR3. V lost 4 bases, J lost 0 bases, and 19 bases lay in between.

The genes are TRBV7-9 and TRBJ2-5, with 8 bases aligning to TRBD2. Germline V gene data show CDR1 as SEHNR and CDR2 as FQNEAQ (reference sequence). The CDR3 contains 17 residues. Losses at the gene ends were 1 base for V and 5 bases for J; bases not matched to a gene: 12. In nucleotides, the CDR3 is TGTGCCAGCAGCTTAGGCAACGCGGGGGGCCCACGGGAGACCCAGTACTTC. Its protein product is CASSLGNAGGPRETQYF. Together with reference TRBV7-9 and TRBJ2-5, the CDR3 gives the full variable domain: DTGVSQNPRHKITKRGQNVTFRCDPISEHNRLYWYRQTLGQGPEFLTYFQNEAQLEKSRLLSDRFSAERPKGSFSTLEIQRTEQGDSAMYLCASSLGNAGGPRETQYFGPGTRLLVL.

This clone was counted a few times. V is TRBV15 and J is TRBJ1-1; tentative D call: TRBD1 (6 bases). V gave up 3 bases and J gave up 1 base, with 12 bases separating them. Germline V gives CDR1 LNHNV, CDR2 YYDKDF (reference sequence). The CDR3 runs 15 residues. CDR3: CATSRGGGSNTEAFF. CDR3 sequence (DNA): TGTGCCACCAGCAGGGGAGGGGGGTCGAACACTGAAGCTTTCTTT.

The V call is TRBV19, the J call TRBJ2-2, with D tentatively TRBD2 (5 bases). The CDR3 consists of 14 residues. Germline V lookup: CDR1 LNHDA, CDR2 SQIVND (reference sequence). Trimming removed 4 bases from V and 1 base from J, with 7 bases in between. The CDR3: CASSTSLNTGELFF. The DNA of the CDR3 is TGTGCCAGTAGTACTAGCCTGAACACCGGGGAGCTGTTTTTT.

V gene TRBV7-4 combines with J gene TRBJ2-7; D possibly corresponds to TRBD1 (5 bases). Trimming took 3 bases from V and 3 from J, leaving 15 bases between them. Germline CDR1 SGHVT, CDR2 SQSDAQ. The CDR3 is made up of 15 amino acids. The CDR3 reads CASSFPEQALYEQYF. CDR3 DNA: TGTGCCAGCAGCTTCCCCGAACAGGCACTCTACGAGCAGTACTTC. The full variable domain, rest sourced from reference TRBV7-4 and TRBJ2-7, is GAGVSQSPRYKVAKRGRDVALRCDSISGHVTLYWYRQTLGQGSEVLTYSQSDAQRDKSGRPSGRFSAERPERSVSTLKIQRTEQGDSAVYLCASSFPEQALYEQYFGPGTRLTVT.

V and J are TRBV10-1 and TRBJ2-1, with 7 bases lining up with TRBD1. Trimming at V came to 6 bases and at J to 3 bases, leaving 5 bases not matched to a gene. Germline V lookup: CDR1 WNHNN, CDR2 SYGVQD (reference sequence). The CDR3 is 14 residues long. CDR3 bases: TGCGCCAGCAGAGGACAGGACTTCTACAATGAGCAGTTCTTC. It codes for CASRGQDFYNEQFF.

J is TRBJ2-1 and V is TRBV12-5; 8 nucleotides agree with TRBD2. Trimming cost V 5 bases and J 8 bases; bases outside gene matches: 8. This CDR3 spans 14 amino acids. Germline CDR1 LGHNT, CDR2 FRNRAP. CDR3 region: CASGPSGGGDEQFF. CDR3 sequence (DNA): TGTGCTAGTGGTCCCTCGGGAGGGGGGGATGAGCAGTTCTTC.

The chain is built from TRBV5-1 and TRBJ2-7; 8 bases match TRBD1. CDR1 and CDR2 from the germline V gene are SGHRS and YFSETQ. The J segment lost 5 bases and the V segment lost 3 bases, leaving 7 bases of the junction unmatched. The CDR3 has 14 residues. The CDR3 bases are TGCGCCAGCAGCTCACGGACAGGGCTTGACGAGCAGTACTTC. It translates to CASSSRTGLDEQYF.

The gene calls are TRBV14 and TRBJ1-6; maybe TRBD1 (5 bases). The CDR3 runs to 12 residues. Per the germline V gene, CDR1 is SGHDN and CDR2 is FVKESK. V was pared by 4 bases and J by 12 bases, with 10 bases between. The CDR3 bases are TGTGCCAGCAGCCCCCGCGGGGGACCCCTCCACTTT. Its translation: CASSPRGGPLHF.

The CDR3 DNA reads as TGCGCCAGCAGCCAAGGGCATTACTCTGGAAACACCATATATTTT. Translating gives CASSQGHYSGNTIYF. The chain is built from TRBV4-3 and TRBJ1-3; D is unresolved. V was clipped by 1 base and J by 0 bases, with 7 bases between them. Germline V gene sequence: CDR1 LGHNA, CDR2 YSLEER. The CDR3 sequence is 15 residues long.

CDR3 amino acids: CASSRYNEKLFF. The CDR3 DNA reads as TGTGCCAGCAGCCGGTATAATGAAAAACTGTTTTTT. The chain has TRBV7-2 and TRBJ1-4; D is uncertain. CDR1 SGHTA and CDR2 FQGNSA come from the germline V gene. This CDR3 is 12 amino acids long. The V end was cut by 5 bases, the J end by 4 bases, with 5 bases between.

This clone was seen a few times. CDR3: CASSPQDLEQYF. The CDR3 DNA is TGTGCCAGCTCCCCCCAGGATCTCGAGCAGTACTTC. The chain carries TRBV18 and TRBJ2-7, with D uncertain. Per the germline V gene, CDR1 is KGHSH and CDR2 is LQKENI. The CDR3 contains 12 residues. V was cut by 6 bases and J by 6 bases, with 12 bases left in between.

The rearrangement joins TRBV6-5 to TRBJ2-7; 8 nucleotides agree with TRBD1. The junction had 5 bases not matched to a gene; V was cut back by 6 bases and J by 1 base. The CDR3 runs to 14 residues. Germline V gene lookup returns CDR1 MNHEY and CDR2 SVGAGI. The CDR3 spells CASRTGQASYEQYF. The CDR3 DNA reads as TGTGCCAGCAGAACGGGACAGGCTTCCTACGAGCAGTACTTC.

V gene TRBV5-6 combines with J gene TRBJ2-2; 8 bases agree with TRBD1. Germline V gene sequence: CDR1 SGHDT, CDR2 YYEEEE. The trim removed 0 bases at V and 3 bases at J, leaving 4 bases unmatched. The CDR3 covers 16 residues. In nucleotides, the CDR3 is TGTGCCAGCAGCTTGGCCCAGGGGGCTTACACCGGGGAGCTGTTTTTT. Amino acids: CASSLAQGAYTGELFF.

The chain joins TRBV2 to TRBJ2-7; 8 bases match TRBD1. The J segment lost 3 bases and the V segment lost 6 bases, leaving 1 base of the junction unmatched. The CDR3 is made up of 12 amino acids. Germline V gene data show CDR1 as SNHLY and CDR2 as FYNNEI. The CDR3 DNA reads as TGTGCCAGCAGCAGGGGGCTCTACGAGCAGTACTTC. Translation gives CASSRGLYEQYF.

The genes are TRBV27 and TRBJ1-4, with 9 bases matching TRBD1. Germline CDR1 MNHEY, CDR2 SMNVEV (reference sequence). J gave up 5 bases and V 7 bases, and 5 bases lay outside the gene matches. The CDR3 runs to 14 residues. The CDR3 reads CASTRGQGNEKLFF. The CDR3 nucleotides read TGTGCCAGCACCCGAGGACAGGGGAATGAAAAACTGTTTTTT.

The chain combines TRBV27 with TRBJ1-5, with D possibly matching TRBD1 (5 bases). The V end was cut by 3 bases, the J end by 7 bases, with 19 bases between. The germline gives CDR1 MNHEY, CDR2 SMNVEV (reference sequence). This CDR3 has 16 residues. The DNA of the CDR3 is TGTGCCAGCAGTTTGGCCTGGTCAGGGAGGGTACAGCCCCAGCATTTT. Translating it yields CASSLAWSGRVQPQHF.